This TCR beta chain emerged from a study of T cells expressing NK-cell markers. Study-level results: For five or six donors, the dominant NKG2C+ clonotypes made up about 1.0-7.5% of their CD8+ T cells.

Points on this clonotype: The antigen remains unidentified.

TCRdb processed the 5' RACE reads again and assigns one entry to each CDR3 protein, with no DNA. The sample totals 350,000 to 450,000 distinct CDR3 sequences. Germline CDR1 reads SGHKS; CDR2 reads YYEKEE (reference sequence). This CDR3 has 18 residues. V is TRBV5-5 and J is TRBJ2-3; the TRBD1 assignment by TCRdb is unverifiable without DNA. Sequences were obtained from blood T cells: a sorted CD56 or NKG2C T cell subset, CD4+ or CD8+ T cells, or bulk PBMC T cells (not recorded which). The TCR sequence derives from a man aged 18 to 69 in good health. The CDR3 sequence: CASSTGTGIRGHTDTQYF.